This T cell receptor (beta chain) was documented in a study of shared clonotypes between healthy human individuals. On the study more broadly: The cohort had two women and a few men, ages 18 to 49.

CDR3 size: 16 residues. Germline V gene lookup returns CDR1 SGHTA and CDR2 FQGTGA. The V segment lost 0 bases and the J segment 4 bases; nucleotides outside the gene matches: 6. TCRdb's copy holds only in-frame clones and misses some; the assay was immunoSEQ multiplex PCR. The table shows fewer than 2.5 million clones, with approximately 93% occurring only once. Sample: naive CD4+ T cells from PBMCs. The subset was: CD45RA+ positively selected. This rearrangement joins TRBV7-3 to TRBJ2-1, with 7 positions matching TRBD2. This sequence originates from a man younger than 35 in good health. Some clones in this sample may be carry-over from other donors' samples. CDR3 amino acids: CASSLTFSGGYNEQFF. The CDR3 DNA is TGTGCCAGCAGCTTAACGTTTTCGGGAGGATACAATGAGCAGTTCTTC.